This passage covers 9 T cell receptor beta chains from one sample sequenced in a study of cytomegalovirus exposure and HLA in healthy donors. Vbeta (60) and Jbeta (13) primers were used in the PCR. Generated by immunoSEQ multiplex PCR, the TCRdb table keeps only in-frame clones and is missing some. Found here are about 83,000 clones, 78% of them singletons; the top ten hold less than 6.5%. The sequenced sample was PBMCs. The receptors were gathered from a young man in good health and CMV-seropositive.

J is TRBJ2-7 and V is TRBV13; TRBD2 matches 7 bases. The CDR3 is 15 residues long. Looked up from germline, CDR1 is PRHDT and CDR2 is FYEKMQ (reference sequence). The trim removed 2 bases at V and 3 bases at J, leaving 7 bases unmatched. The CDR3 DNA reads as TGTGCCAGCAGCTTATTCGGGGAGGGTGGCTACGAGCAGTACTTC. Translated: CASSLFGEGGYEQYF.

This clone is a singleton in its sample. The chain couples TRBV29-1 to TRBJ1-1; no reliable D call. Looked up from germline, CDR1 is SQVTM and CDR2 is ANQGSEA. V was cut by 6 bases and J by 0 bases, with 11 bases left in between. The CDR3 contains 13 residues. CDR3 in amino acids: CSVDTVMNTEAFF. In DNA form, the CDR3 reads TGCAGCGTCGATACAGTGATGAACACTGAAGCTTTCTTT.

This clone has just one count. The chain joins TRBV15 to TRBJ2-7; D remains unclear. Looked up from germline, CDR1 is LNHNV and CDR2 is YYDKDF (reference sequence). This CDR3 spans 12 amino acids. V lost 0 bases and J lost 5, with 5 bases in between. CDR3 nucleotide sequence: TGTGCCACCAGCAGAGATAGCCACGAGCAGTACTTC. Amino acids: CATSRDSHEQYF.

The chain links TRBV7-8 to TRBJ1-1; D ambiguous. The CDR3 spans 13 residues. CDR1 and CDR2 (germline): SGHVS, FQNEAQ. Trimming stripped 5 bases from V and 8 bases from J, with 15 bases between. The CDR3 reads CASSPPRAREAFF. In nucleotides, the CDR3 is TGTGCCAGCAGCCCGCCGAGGGCCCGCGAAGCTTTCTTT.

CDR3 in amino acids: CASSQEGTIAFF. CDR3 coding DNA: TGCGCCAGCAGCCAAGAGGGGACAATAGCTTTCTTT. The chain couples TRBV4-1 to TRBJ1-1, with D maybe TRBD1 (6 bases). Germline V gives CDR1 MGHRA, CDR2 YSYEKL. The CDR3 loop spans 12 amino acids. V lost 0 bases and J 10 bases, leaving 9 bases between the germline ends.

The chain uses TRBV6-1 and TRBJ2-3, with TRBD2 matching over 12 bases. Germline assignment: CDR1 MNHNS and CDR2 SASEGT. With V trimmed by 10 bases and J by 6 bases, 2 bases remained unmatched. This CDR3 comprises 12 residues. The CDR3 is CANGTSGDTQYF. CDR3 bases: TGTGCCAACGGGACTAGCGGGGATACGCAGTATTTT.

This CDR3 reads CATTGQGSYNEQFF. The DNA of the CDR3 is TGCGCCACCACGGGACAGGGCTCCTACAATGAGCAGTTCTTC. This sequence joins TRBV5-1 and TRBJ2-1; 9 nucleotides align to TRBD1. Germline trimming cut 9 bases from V and 0 bases from J; bases unmatched to any gene: 4. The CDR3 has 14 amino acids. In germline, CDR1 is SGHRS, CDR2 YFSETQ. The full variable domain, rest sourced from reference TRBV5-1 and TRBJ2-1, is KAGVTQTPRYLIKTRGQQVTLSCSPISGHRSVSWYQQTPGQGLQFLFEYFSETQRNKGNFPGRFSGRQFSNSRSEMNVSTLELGDSALYLCATTGQGSYNEQFFGPGTRLTVL.

This clone came up once. The chain has TRBV15 and TRBJ1-1; possibly TRBD1 for D (5 bases). With 8 bases removed from V and 0 bases from J, the gap between germline ends came to 13 bases. Germline assignment: CDR1 LNHNV and CDR2 YYDKDF (reference sequence). The CDR3 contains 14 residues. The CDR3: CATGEQALNTEAFF. In nucleotides, the CDR3 is TGTGCCACCGGTGAACAGGCTCTGAACACTGAAGCTTTCTTT.

The chain couples TRBV25-1 to TRBJ2-7; D is perhaps TRBD1 (6 bases). The V end lost 4 bases, the J end lost 1 base, and 11 bases lay between the germline ends. In germline, CDR1 is MGHDK, CDR2 SYGVNS. The CDR3 is made up of 14 amino acids. The CDR3 sequence: CASSAPTGSYEQYF. In nucleotides, the CDR3 is TGTGCCAGCAGTGCACCAACAGGGTCCTACGAGCAGTACTTC.